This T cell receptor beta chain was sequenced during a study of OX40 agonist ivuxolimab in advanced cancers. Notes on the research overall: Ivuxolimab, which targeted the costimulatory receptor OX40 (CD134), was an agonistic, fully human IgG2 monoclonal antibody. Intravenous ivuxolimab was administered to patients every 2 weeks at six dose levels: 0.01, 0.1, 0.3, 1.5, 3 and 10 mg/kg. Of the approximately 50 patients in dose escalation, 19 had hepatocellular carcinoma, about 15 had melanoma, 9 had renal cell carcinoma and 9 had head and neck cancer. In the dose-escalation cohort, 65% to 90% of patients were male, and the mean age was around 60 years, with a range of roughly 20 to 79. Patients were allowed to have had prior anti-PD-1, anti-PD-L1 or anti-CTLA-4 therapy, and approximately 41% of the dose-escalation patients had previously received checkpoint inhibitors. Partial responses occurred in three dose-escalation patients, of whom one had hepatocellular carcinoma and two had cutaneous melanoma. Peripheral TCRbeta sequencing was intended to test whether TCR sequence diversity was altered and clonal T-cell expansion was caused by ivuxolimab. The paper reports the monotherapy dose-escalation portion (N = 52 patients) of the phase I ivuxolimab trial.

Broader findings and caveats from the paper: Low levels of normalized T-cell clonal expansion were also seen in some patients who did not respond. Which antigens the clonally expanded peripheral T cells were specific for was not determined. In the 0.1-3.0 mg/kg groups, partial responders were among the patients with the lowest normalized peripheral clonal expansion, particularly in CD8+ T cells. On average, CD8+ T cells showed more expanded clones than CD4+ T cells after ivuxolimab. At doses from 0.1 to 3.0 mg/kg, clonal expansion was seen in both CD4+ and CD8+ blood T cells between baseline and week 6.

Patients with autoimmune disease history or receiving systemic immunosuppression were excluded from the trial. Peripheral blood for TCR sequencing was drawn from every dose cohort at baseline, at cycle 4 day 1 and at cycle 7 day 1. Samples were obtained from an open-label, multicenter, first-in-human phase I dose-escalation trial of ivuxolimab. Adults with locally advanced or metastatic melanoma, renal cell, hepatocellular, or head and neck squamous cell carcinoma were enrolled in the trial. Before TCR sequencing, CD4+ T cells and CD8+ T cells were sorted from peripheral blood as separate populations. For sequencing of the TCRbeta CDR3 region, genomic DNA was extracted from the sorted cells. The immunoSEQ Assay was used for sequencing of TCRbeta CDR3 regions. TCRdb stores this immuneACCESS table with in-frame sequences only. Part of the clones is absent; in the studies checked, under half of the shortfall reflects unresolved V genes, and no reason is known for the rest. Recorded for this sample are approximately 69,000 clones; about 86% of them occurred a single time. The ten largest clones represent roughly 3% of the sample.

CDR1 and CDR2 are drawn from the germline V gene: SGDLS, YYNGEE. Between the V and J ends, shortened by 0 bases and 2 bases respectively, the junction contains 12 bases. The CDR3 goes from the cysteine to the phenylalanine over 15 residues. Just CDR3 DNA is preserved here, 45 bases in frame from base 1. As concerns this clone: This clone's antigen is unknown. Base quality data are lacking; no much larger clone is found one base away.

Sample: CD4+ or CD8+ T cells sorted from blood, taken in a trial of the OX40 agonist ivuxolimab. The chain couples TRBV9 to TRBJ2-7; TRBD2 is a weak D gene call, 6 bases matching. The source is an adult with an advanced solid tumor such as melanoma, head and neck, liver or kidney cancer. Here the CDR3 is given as CASSVEEGVPYEQYF. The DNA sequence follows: TGTGCCAGCAGCGTAGAGGAGGGTGTCCCCTACGAGCAGTACTTC.